One and the same sample provided the 13 T cell receptor beta chains below, sequenced in a study of neurological immune-mediated disorders. MiXCR, run by TCRdb on the 5' RACE reads, gives a single entry per CDR3 protein. In the table there are tens of thousands of distinct CDR3 sequences, around 2.6% of which are singletons. The sample was PBMCs. The receptor source for this set is a woman aged 25 to 39 with multiple sclerosis.

This clonotype was detected ten times or more. The chain uses TRBV20-1 and TRBJ2-7; the match to TRBD2 covers 8 bases. Germline assignment: CDR1 DFQATT and CDR2 SNEGSKA (reference sequence). CDR3 length: 15 residues. The trim removed 0 bases at V and 2 bases at J, leaving 6 bases unmatched. CDR3 sequence (DNA): TGCAGTGCTAGAGATTTTAATAGCGGGGCCTACGAGCAGTACTTC. Amino acids: CSARDFNSGAYEQYF.

This clonotype occurred a few times. A much larger clonotype is one base distant, so this may be a read error. This rearrangement joins TRBV20-1 to TRBJ2-3; D might be TRBD2 (6 bases). Germline CDR1 is DFQATT and CDR2 is SNEGSKA (reference sequence). This CDR3 region has 15 residues. Trimming removed 3 bases at V and 4 bases at J, with 17 bases between. The CDR3 loop is CSASHNTGVADTQYF. In nucleotides, the CDR3 is TGCAGTGCTAGCCACAATACGGGGGTCGCAGATACGCAGTATTTT.

This clonotype was seen ten or more times. The CDR3 spells CASSPGRAYEQYF. The CDR3 nucleotides are TGTGCCAGCTCACCCGGGCGGGCCTACGAGCAGTACTTC. This chain uses TRBV18 with TRBJ2-7; D is possibly TRBD2 (5 bases). This CDR3 has 13 residues. CDR1 KGHSH and CDR2 LQKENI come from the germline V gene. V shed 3 bases and J shed 2 bases, with 8 bases lying between them.

This clonotype came up many times. This chain connects TRBV3-1 to TRBJ2-2; unclear D gene. The ends were cut back, 2 bases at V and 6 bases at J, with 10 bases in the middle. The CDR3 consists of 14 residues. Germline-derived CDR1 and CDR2 are LGHDT and YNNKEL (reference sequence). The CDR3 region is CASSQSSAPGELFF. The DNA for the CDR3 is TGTGCCAGCAGCCAATCTTCGGCTCCCGGGGAGCTGTTTTTT. Based on the CDR3 plus reference TRBV3-1 and TRBJ2-2, the full variable domain is DTAVSQTPKYLVTQMGNDKSIKCEQNLGHDTMYWYKQDSKKFLKIMFSYNNKELIINETVPNRFSPKSPDKAHLNLHINSLELGDSAVYFCASSQSSAPGELFFGEGSRLTVL.

This clonotype has a count of ten or more. V gene TRBV25-1 combines with J gene TRBJ1-2; no firm D call. Germline V CDR1 and CDR2: MGHDK, SYGVNS. Trimming shortened V by 1 base and J by 9 bases, and 12 bases separated the two germline ends. The CDR3 has 13 residues. CDR3 sequence reads: CASSEWRTGRYTF. The CDR3 DNA follows: TGTGCCAGCAGTGAATGGCGGACCGGGCGCTACACCTTC.

This clonotype was observed many times. This rearrangement joins TRBV20-1 to TRBJ1-6; D unclear. V lost 3 bases, J lost 5 bases, and 14 bases lay in between. The CDR3 has 15 amino acids. Germline V gene sequence: CDR1 DFQATT, CDR2 SNEGSKA (reference sequence). CDR3 in amino acids: CSARSGVENNSPLHF. In DNA form, the CDR3 reads TGCAGTGCTAGGTCCGGGGTAGAGAATAATTCACCCCTCCACTTT.

This clonotype was observed at least ten times. V is TRBV7-6 and J is TRBJ2-1; D is unresolved. Trimming left V 5 bases short and J 6 bases short, with 17 bases between. The germline gives CDR1 SGHVS, CDR2 FNYEAQ. The CDR3 spans 15 residues. The CDR3 bases are TGTGCCAGCAGCCACCGGGCCCCCCCGGCCAATGAGCAGTTCTTC. Its protein is CASSHRAPPANEQFF.

This clonotype was counted many times. This may come from a read error, since a much larger clone is one base off. The genes are TRBV20-1 and TRBJ1-2; D gene ambiguous. There are 15 residues in the CDR3. In germline, CDR1 is DFQATT, CDR2 SNEGSKA (reference sequence). V was cut by 0 bases and J by 8 bases, with 19 bases left in between. CDR3 region: CSARDLTRTSKGYTF. The CDR3 DNA sequence: TGCAGTGCTAGAGATTTGACCAGGACGTCGAAAGGCTACACCTTC.

This clonotype was seen ten or more times. J is TRBJ2-7 and V is TRBV6-2 or TRBV6-3, with D maybe TRBD1 (6 bases). The length of the CDR3 is 14 residues. Germline CDR1 MNHEY, CDR2 SVGEGT. Deletions cut 0 bases from V and 6 bases from J, with 12 bases between. The DNA of the CDR3 is TGTGCCAGCAGTTACTCGATCACAGGGTTCGAGCAGTACTTC. Protein sequence: CASSYSITGFEQYF.

This clonotype was found many times. V gene TRBV20-1 combines with J gene TRBJ1-3, with TRBD1 as a possible D gene (6 bases). Germline V CDR1 and CDR2: DFQATT, SNEGSKA (reference sequence). Trimming took 3 bases from V and 0 from J, leaving 12 bases between them. This CDR3 comprises 15 residues. The CDR3 loop is CSASGQPSSGNTIYF. CDR3 in DNA: TGCAGTGCTAGTGGACAGCCGAGCTCTGGAAACACCATATATTTT.

This clonotype occurred many times. The V and J genes are TRBV10-2 and TRBJ2-1; D tentatively fits TRBD1 or TRBD2 (5 bases each). With 7 bases removed from V and 0 bases from J, the gap between germline ends came to 13 bases. The CDR3 sequence is 15 residues long. The germline V gene has CDR1 WSHSY and CDR2 SAAADI. The CDR3 DNA is TGCGCCAGCACTCGGGGCACTGGCTCCTACAATGAGCAGTTCTTC. Its translation is CASTRGTGSYNEQFF.

This clonotype was seen more than once but under ten times. This may come from a read error, since a much larger clone is one base off. This sequence joins TRBV20-1 and TRBJ2-2; the D gene could be TRBD1 or TRBD2 (5 bases each). Germline CDR1 is DFQATT and CDR2 is SNEGSKA (reference sequence). CDR3 length equals 13 residues. Trimming removed 5 bases at V and 8 bases at J, with 15 bases between. The CDR3 region has the DNA TGCAGTGCTCCCTCCACGGGGCCGGGGGAGCTGTTTTTT. As protein: CSAPSTGPGELFF.

There are many counts of this clonotype. The chain joins TRBV20-1 to TRBJ2-4; 11 positions match TRBD2. CDR1 and CDR2 (germline): DFQATT, SNEGSKA (reference sequence). V was pared by 5 bases and J by 0 bases, with 9 bases of the junction left unmatched. The CDR3 runs to 17 residues. DNA of the CDR3: TGCAGTGCTGAAGGGGGACTAGCGGACTTAGCCAAAAACATTCAGTACTTC. This translates into CSAEGGLADLAKNIQYF.